This T cell receptor beta chain originates from a study of preoperative IRX-2 immunotherapy in early breast cancer. The CDR3 has 13 amino acids. Germline CDR1 LGHNT, CDR2 FRNRAP. V was pared by 7 bases and J by 4 bases, with 4 bases of the junction left unmatched. Treatment here: preoperative locoregional IRX-2 cytokine immunotherapy. Preoperative locoregional IRX-2 cytokine immunotherapy was tested in the phase Ib source study. Clones were read by immunoSEQ multiplex PCR, and TCRdb kept only the in-frame ones, dropping some. The profile shows over 20,000 clones, 75% to 85% of them singletons. This rearrangement joins TRBV12-5 to TRBJ2-1, with 7 bases that match TRBD1. This clonotype was sampled from a human donor with breast cancer. This specimen was lymph node tissue, taken after IRX-2 immunotherapy. CDR3 nucleotides: TGTGCTAGTGTCAGGGGGTTTTACAATGAGCAGTTCTTC. Translated, it gives CASVRGFYNEQFF.